This T cell receptor beta chain was recovered during a study of cytomegalovirus exposure and HLA in healthy donors. Germline assignment: CDR1 KGHSH and CDR2 LQKENI. The CDR3 runs 15 residues. V was shortened by 2 bases and J by 5 bases, with 15 bases between the two germline ends. The PCR had 60 Vbeta and 13 Jbeta primers. Libraries were prepared by immunoSEQ multiplex PCR; TCRdb keeps only in-frame clonotypes and omits some of them. Of 100,000 to 150,000 clones in the sample, about three quarters were seen once. Sequenced sample: PBMCs. This sequence joins TRBV18 and TRBJ2-5; maybe TRBD1 (6 bases). This clonotype originated in a young woman in good health and CMV-seronegative. CDR3 sequence: CASSPTDRTAETQYF. The CDR3 DNA follows: TGTGCCAGCTCACCAACCGACAGGACGGCGGAGACCCAGTACTTC.